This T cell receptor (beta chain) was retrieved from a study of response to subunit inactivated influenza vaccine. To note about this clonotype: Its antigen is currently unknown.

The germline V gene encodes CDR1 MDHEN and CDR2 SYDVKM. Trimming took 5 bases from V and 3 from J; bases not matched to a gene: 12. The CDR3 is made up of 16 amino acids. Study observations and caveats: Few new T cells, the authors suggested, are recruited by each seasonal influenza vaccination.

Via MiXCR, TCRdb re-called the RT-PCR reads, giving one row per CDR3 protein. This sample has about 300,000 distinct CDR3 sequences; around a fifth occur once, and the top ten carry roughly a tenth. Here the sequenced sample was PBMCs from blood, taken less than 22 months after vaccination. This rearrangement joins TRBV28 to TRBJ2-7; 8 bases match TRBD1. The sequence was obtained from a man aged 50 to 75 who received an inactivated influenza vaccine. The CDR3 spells CASSQDRGQKIYEQYF. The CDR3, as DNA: TGTGCCAGCAGTCAAGACAGGGGCCAGAAGATCTACGAGCAGTACTTC.